Detailed here is one T cell receptor beta chain. TCRdb used MiXCR to reprocess the 5' RACE reads, holding one entry per CDR3 protein. The sample yields just under 650,000 distinct CDR3 sequences, around 7.4% seen once. The V segment lost 5 bases and the J segment 7 bases; nucleotides outside the gene matches: 8. The CDR3 runs 17 residues. CDR1 is SEHNR and CDR2 is FQNEAQ in the germline V gene (reference sequence). This record comes from a study of identical twins. This same sample was also part of a study on yellow fever vaccine responses in identical twins.

The clonotype was recovered from a woman aged 18-30 years in good health. The V call is TRBV7-9, the J call TRBJ2-4, with 16 bases lining up with TRBD2. The specimen was PBMCs. The CDR3 is CASSPKLGLAGGNIQYF. CDR3 DNA sequence: TGTGCCAGCAGCCCAAAGTTGGGACTAGCGGGAGGGAACATTCAGTACTTC.